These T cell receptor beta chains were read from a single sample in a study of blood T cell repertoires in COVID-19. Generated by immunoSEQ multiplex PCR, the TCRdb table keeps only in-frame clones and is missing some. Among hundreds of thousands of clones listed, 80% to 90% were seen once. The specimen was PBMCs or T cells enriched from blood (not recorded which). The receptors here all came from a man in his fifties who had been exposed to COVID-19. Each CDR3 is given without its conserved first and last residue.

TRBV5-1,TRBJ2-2,ASSTSTRGTGELF
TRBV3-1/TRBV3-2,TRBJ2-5,ASSQDSETQY
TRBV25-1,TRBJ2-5,ASSLGGADGETQY
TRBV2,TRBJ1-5,ASRPTATNQPQH
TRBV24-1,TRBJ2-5,ATSSPGTSGRPKETQY
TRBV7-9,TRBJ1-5,ASSLGWRGRLDNQPQH
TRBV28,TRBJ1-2,ASSAQVANYGYT
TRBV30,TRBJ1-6,AWDAGTFNSPLH
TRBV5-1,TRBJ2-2,ASSTSGTGALNAGELF
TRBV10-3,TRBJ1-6,AISEFTGRDSPLH
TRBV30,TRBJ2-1,AWAWTKGGNEQF
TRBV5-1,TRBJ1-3,ASSPSGFTSGNTIY
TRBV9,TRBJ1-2,ASSVTGAANYGYT
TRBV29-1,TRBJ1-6,SARSSYNSPLH
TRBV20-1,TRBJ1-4,SGSTAREKLF
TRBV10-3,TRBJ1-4,AISEQGYEKLF
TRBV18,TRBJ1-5,ASSPGRQGVGQPQH
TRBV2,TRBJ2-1,ASSVPPSEYNEQF
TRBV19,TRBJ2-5,ASSIVGLAGVGETQY
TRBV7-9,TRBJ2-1,ASSLGGREQF
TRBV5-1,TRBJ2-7,ASSLDPTSPWEQY
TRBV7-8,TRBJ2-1,ASSLVLIGSRWNEQF
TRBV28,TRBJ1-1,ASSLFARSIPAF
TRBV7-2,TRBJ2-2,ASSLLASGVSNTGELF
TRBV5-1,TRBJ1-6,ASSLASGQGVNSPLH
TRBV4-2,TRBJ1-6,ASSHPLEASPLH
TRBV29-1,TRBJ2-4,SVETEAKNIQY
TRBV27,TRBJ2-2,ASSLFQGLTGELF
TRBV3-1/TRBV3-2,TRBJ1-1,ASSQEDILEAF
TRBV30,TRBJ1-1,AWSESFRVNTEAF
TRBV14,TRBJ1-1,ASSQVGGETEAF
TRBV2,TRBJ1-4,ASSDRDRVEKLF
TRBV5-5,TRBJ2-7,ASSPADRSSYEQY
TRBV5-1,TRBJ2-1,ASSGRGPVDEQF
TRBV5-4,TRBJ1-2,ASSSTGLYGYT
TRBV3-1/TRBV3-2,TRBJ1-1,ASSQDDRGREAF
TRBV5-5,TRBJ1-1,ASSPGLENTEAF
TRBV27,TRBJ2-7,ASSLTGKWYEQY
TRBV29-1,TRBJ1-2,SAGEGTVYGYT
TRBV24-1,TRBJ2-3,ATRTGSTDTQY
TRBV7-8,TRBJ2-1,ASNVRGPRTEQF
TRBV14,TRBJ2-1,ASSPLAGPSYNEQF
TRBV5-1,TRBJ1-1,ASSFQINTEAF
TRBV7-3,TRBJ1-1,ASSSGTNTEAF
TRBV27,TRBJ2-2,ASSLVWQGAVTGELF
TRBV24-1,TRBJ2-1,ATSRPGRNEQF
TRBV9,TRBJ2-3,ASSGPSGDSTDTQY
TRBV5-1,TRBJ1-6,ASSLAQRGSPLH
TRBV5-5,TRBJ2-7,ASSLSGSGGSTPYEQY